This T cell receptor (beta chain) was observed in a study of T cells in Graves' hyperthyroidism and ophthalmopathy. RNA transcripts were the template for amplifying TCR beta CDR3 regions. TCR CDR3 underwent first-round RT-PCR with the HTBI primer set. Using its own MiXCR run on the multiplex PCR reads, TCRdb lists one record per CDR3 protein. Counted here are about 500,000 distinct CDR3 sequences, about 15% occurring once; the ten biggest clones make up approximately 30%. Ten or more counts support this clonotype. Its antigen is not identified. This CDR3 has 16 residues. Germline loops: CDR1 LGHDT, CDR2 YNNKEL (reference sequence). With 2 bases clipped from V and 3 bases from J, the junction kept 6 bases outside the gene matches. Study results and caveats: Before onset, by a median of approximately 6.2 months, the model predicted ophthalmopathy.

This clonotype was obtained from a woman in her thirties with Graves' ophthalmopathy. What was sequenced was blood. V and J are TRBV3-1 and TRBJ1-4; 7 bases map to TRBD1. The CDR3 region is CASSQRKTGANEKLFF. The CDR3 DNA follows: TGTGCCAGCAGCCAAAGGAAAACAGGGGCTAATGAAAAACTGTTTTTT.